The next 17 T cell receptor beta chains were all read from a single sample in a study of T cells in Graves' hyperthyroidism and ophthalmopathy (dated by TCRdb to between 2017 and 2020). The protocol used for the library was multiplex PCR. The sample was run on an Illumina HiSeq 2000. The TCR beta CDR3 regions were amplified from RNA transcripts. The first round of RT-PCR for the TCR CDR3 was performed with the HTBI primer set and the Qiagen OneStep RT-PCR kit. TCRdb's own reprocessing of the public reads used fastp at Q25 and MiXCR and kept productive beta chains. Merged by CDR3 protein, the rows form single entries marked with the most common genes and DNA. The table for this sample lists hundreds of thousands of distinct CDR3 sequences; about 15% of them were counted only once. Jointly, the top ten make up less than 15% of the sample. The specimen was blood. The receptors were gathered from a young man with Graves' ophthalmopathy.

This chain uses TRBV6-4 with TRBJ2-1, with D uncertain. The germline gives CDR1 MRHNA, CDR2 SNTAGT. V was cut by 4 bases and J by 6 bases, with 10 bases left in between. The CDR3 contains 13 residues. In DNA form, the CDR3 reads TGTGCCAGCAGTGTGAGCTCCGCCAATGAGCAGTTCTTC. This sequence encodes CASSVSSANEQFF.

Many counts were recorded for this clonotype. The chain couples TRBV20-1 to TRBJ2-4; 8 nucleotides line up with TRBD1. Germline V gene lookup returns CDR1 DFQATT and CDR2 SNEGSKA (reference sequence). This CDR3 contains 14 residues. Trimming removed 3 bases from V and 6 bases from J; junction bases left unmatched: 7. The CDR3 DNA reads TGCAGTGCTAGGGACAGGGTGGTAGGAAACATTCAGTACTTC. Protein product: CSARDRVVGNIQYF.

The rearrangement uses TRBV5-4 and TRBJ1-4; unclear D gene. The CDR3 contains 14 residues. The germline V and J ends were trimmed by 3 bases and 8 bases, with 14 bases remaining between them. Germline-derived CDR1 and CDR2 are SGHNT and YYREEE (reference sequence). This CDR3 reads CASSWTLEDEKLFF. CDR3 bases: TGTGCCAGCAGCTGGACGCTAGAGGACGAAAAACTGTTTTTT.

At least ten counts were recorded for this clonotype. The chain is built from TRBV30 and TRBJ2-3, with D tentatively TRBD1 (5 bases). CDR3 length equals 11 residues. Germline V gene data show CDR1 as GTSNPN and CDR2 as SVGIG (reference sequence). Trimming removed 5 bases from V and 3 bases from J, with 6 bases in between. The CDR3, as DNA: TGTGCCTGGCGGACAACAGATACGCAGTATTTT. Amino acids: CAWRTTDTQYF.

The chain joins TRBV2 to TRBJ1-1; 7 bases line up with TRBD1. Per the germline V gene, CDR1 is SNHLY and CDR2 is FYNNEI. Unmatched junction bases numbered 15, after V lost 6 bases and J lost 2 bases. The CDR3 is 17 residues long. Here the CDR3 reads CASRAYVRDSPNTEAFF. CDR3 DNA: TGTGCCAGCAGGGCCTACGTCCGGGACAGCCCTAACACTGAAGCTTTCTTT.

This clonotype was detected ten times or more. The chain recombines TRBV20-1 with TRBJ1-2; TRBD1 agrees at 7 bases. Trimming took 3 bases from V and 2 from J; bases not matched to a gene: 6. This CDR3 region has 14 residues. Germline assignment: CDR1 DFQATT and CDR2 SNEGSKA (reference sequence). This chain's CDR3 is CSASFRDRNYGYTF. CDR3 DNA: TGCAGTGCTAGCTTTCGGGACAGAAACTATGGCTACACCTTC.

The chain combines TRBV14 with TRBJ1-2, with TRBD1 identical over 8 bases. The CDR3 extends over 14 amino acids. Germline CDR1 SGHDN, CDR2 FVKESK. The V and J ends lost 2 bases and 8 bases, in that order; junction bases with no gene match: 7. CDR3 amino acids: CASSQLQGGSGYTF. In nucleotides, the CDR3 is TGTGCCAGCAGCCAACTACAGGGGGGGAGCGGCTACACCTTC.

This clonotype occurred a few times. This chain joins TRBV12-3 or TRBV12-4 and TRBJ2-5; 10 nucleotides line up with TRBD2. V shed 10 bases, J shed 1 base, and the junction held 6 bases outside the gene matches. The CDR3 consists of 14 residues. In DNA, the CDR3 is TGTGCCACCAGACGACTAGCGGGCCAAGAGACCCAGTACTTC. Protein sequence: CATRRLAGQETQYF.

The V call is TRBV5-1, the J call TRBJ2-2; TRBD1 might be the D (6 bases). This CDR3 is built from 16 residues. V lost 0 bases, J lost 1 base, and 10 bases lay in between. Germline CDR1 is SGHRS and CDR2 is YFSETQ. Here the CDR3 reads CASSLGTEMNTGELFF. CDR3 sequence (DNA): TGCGCCAGCAGCTTGGGGACAGAGATGAACACCGGGGAGCTGTTTTTT.

This clonotype was detected only a few times. The rearrangement uses TRBV5-8 and TRBJ2-2; TRBD2 matches at 10 bases. V was clipped by 3 bases and J by 3 bases; unmatched bases: 2. The germline V gene has CDR1 SGHTS and CDR2 YDEGEE. The CDR3 totals 15 residues. This CDR3 reads CASSSSGGHTGELFF. The DNA of the CDR3 is TGTGCCAGCAGCTCTAGCGGGGGTCACACCGGGGAGCTGTTTTTT.

This clonotype occurred a few times. The rearrangement links TRBV7-9 to TRBJ2-7, with 13 bases that match TRBD2. The CDR3 length is 17 residues. The J segment lost 2 bases and the V segment lost 5 bases, leaving 9 bases of the junction unmatched. The germline gives CDR1 SEHNR, CDR2 FQNEAQ (reference sequence). Here the CDR3 DNA reads TGTGCCAGCAGCCCAACGACTAGCGGGAGGCCCACCTACGAGCAGTACTTC. Amino acids: CASSPTTSGRPTYEQYF.

This clonotype was seen at least ten times. This sequence joins TRBV11-2 and TRBJ2-1; D possibly matches TRBD1 or TRBD2 (5 bases each). CDR3 length equals 15 residues. Germline V gives CDR1 SGHAT, CDR2 FQNNGV. V lost 3 bases to trimming and J lost 6 bases, with 15 bases between them. CDR3 protein: CASSFRDEAFNEQFF. CDR3 DNA sequence: TGTGCCAGCAGCTTCCGGGACGAGGCCTTCAATGAGCAGTTCTTC.

This clonotype was detected only a few times. V and J are TRBV6-1 and TRBJ1-4, with 8 nucleotides matching TRBD1. After removal of 8 bases from V and 3 bases from J, the junction contained 8 bases not matched to a gene. The CDR3 is made up of 15 amino acids. Germline V gene lookup returns CDR1 MNHNS and CDR2 SASEGT. The DNA of the CDR3 is TGTGCCAGCGGGGATCAGGGGGCCGCTAATGAAAAACTGTTTTTT. Protein: CASGDQGAANEKLFF.

The chain links TRBV6-1 to TRBJ1-6, with D unclear. The CDR3 contains 16 residues. V was clipped by 6 bases and J by 10 bases, with 22 bases between them. Germline CDR1 is MNHNS and CDR2 is SASEGT. The CDR3 region has the DNA TGTGCCAGCAGCCCATCGGGCTTCCCTGGAAGGTCACCCCTCCACTTT. Its protein product is CASSPSGFPGRSPLHF.

This clonotype was recorded many times. V and J are TRBV5-1 and TRBJ1-1; TRBD1 might be the D (5 bases). Germline V lookup: CDR1 SGHRS, CDR2 YFSETQ. The CDR3 sequence is 14 residues long. The V gene lost 3 bases and the J gene lost 0 bases, with 9 bases spanning the gap. In nucleotides, the CDR3 is TGCGCCAGCAGCTCACGACAGTTGAACACTGAAGCTTTCTTT. Translation gives CASSSRQLNTEAFF.

This clonotype was seen repeatedly, ten times or more. This chain connects TRBV7-9 to TRBJ2-1; 9 nucleotides align to TRBD2. This CDR3 contains 15 residues. Trimming took 3 bases from V and 9 from J; bases not matched to a gene: 9. The V gene's germline CDR1 is SEHNR and CDR2 FQNEAQ (reference sequence). Here the CDR3 DNA reads TGTGCCAGCAGCTTTCCTGCGGGGGGGCCGTTTGAGCAGTTCTTC. Translated, it gives CASSFPAGGPFEQFF.

This clonotype was observed at least ten times. This chain links TRBV7-2 with TRBJ2-5; D might be TRBD1 (6 bases). Germline V CDR1 and CDR2: SGHTA, FQGNSA. This CDR3 comprises 13 residues. Trimming pared 7 bases from V and 1 base from J, leaving 10 bases between. The CDR3 region has the DNA TGTGCCAGCAAAGGACAGACCCAAGAGACCCAGTACTTC. It translates to CASKGQTQETQYF.